This is a list of T cell receptor beta chains from one sample in a study of blood T cell repertoires in COVID-19. The repertoire was sequenced with immunoSEQ multiplex PCR; TCRdb's copy has only in-frame clones and lacks some. This sample has approximately 220,000 clones; 84% occur once, and the top ten carry roughly 5%. Material: peripheral blood. These receptors were obtained from a woman aged 55-69 years who had recovered from COVID-19. Both conserved end residues are part of each CDR3. The D gene is left open where the match is weak. The size entry is marked missing in some rows and otherwise reads once, few, many or a size class.

v_call	d_call	j_call	clone_size	cdr3_aa	cdr3_nt
TRBV4-1	TRBD2	TRBJ2-5	few	CASSHHGLAEGQETQYF	TGCGCCAGCAGCCATCACGGACTAGCGGAGGGCCAAGAGACCCAGTACTTC
TRBV13	.	TRBJ2-7	.	CASSGPSSPYEQYF	TGTGCCAGCAGCGGGCCCAGTTCCCCCTACGAGCAGTACTTC
TRBV11-3	.	TRBJ2-7	.	CASSASGSEQYF	TGTGCCAGCAGCGCCTCAGGATCCGAGCAGTACTTC
TRBV19	.	TRBJ1-6	.	CASSIYGNRSPLHF	TGTGCCAGTAGTATATACGGGAATCGATCACCCCTCCACTTT
TRBV28	TRBD1	TRBJ1-5	.	CASSQDRGQPQHF	TGTGCCAGCAGCCAGGACAGGGGTCAGCCCCAGCATTTT
TRBV18	.	TRBJ2-1	.	CASSLGLNHEQFF	TGTGCCAGCTCACTGGGCCTGAACCATGAGCAGTTCTTC
TRBV6-6	TRBD2	TRBJ2-2	.	CASRRLAGVFMDTGELFF	TGTGCCAGCAGACGACTAGCGGGGGTATTTATGGACACCGGGGAGCTGTTTTTT
TRBV19	.	TRBJ1-4	.	CASSIGDRTTNEKLFF	TGTGCCAGTAGTATAGGCGACAGAACAACTAATGAAAAACTGTTTTTT
TRBV18	TRBD1	TRBJ1-1	.	CASSPRTGAAFF	TGTGCCAGCTCACCTAGGACAGGGGCTGCTTTCTTT
TRBV19	.	TRBJ1-1	.	CASTAQELVNTEAFF	TGTGCCAGTACCGCTCAGGAACTAGTGAACACTGAAGCTTTCTTT
TRBV6-2/TRBV6-3	.	TRBJ2-1	.	CASSPGPSSYNEQFF	TGTGCCAGCAGCCCGGGCCCGAGCTCCTACAATGAGCAGTTCTTC
TRBV7-2	.	TRBJ2-3	.	CASSLVRGWGTDTQYF	TGTGCCAGCAGCTTAGTTCGGGGGTGGGGCACAGATACGCAGTATTTT
TRBV18	.	TRBJ2-7	.	CASSQNSFEEQYF	TGTGCCAGCTCACAAAACAGCTTTGAGGAGCAGTACTTC
TRBV10-3	TRBD1	TRBJ2-3	.	CAITPRTGPTDTQYF	TGTGCCATCACCCCCCGGACAGGGCCCACAGATACGCAGTATTTT
TRBV7-3	TRBD2	TRBJ2-7	.	CASSLRLAGYYEQYF	TGTGCCAGCAGCTTAAGGCTAGCGGGCTACTACGAGCAGTACTTC
TRBV18	.	TRBJ1-1	.	CASSPVGAGEAFF	TGTGCCAGCTCACCAGTAGGGGCGGGAGAAGCTTTCTTT
TRBV11-2	TRBD1	TRBJ1-2	.	CASSFTGGVDGYTF	TGTGCCAGCAGCTTCACAGGGGGCGTTGATGGCTACACCTTC
TRBV9	TRBD1	TRBJ1-5	.	CASSRDRGGQPQHF	TGTGCCAGCAGCCGAGACAGGGGCGGCCAGCCCCAGCATTTT
TRBV4-1	TRBD1	TRBJ2-7	once	CASSPTRTGGSYEQYF	TGCGCCAGCAGCCCCACCAGGACAGGGGGCTCCTACGAGCAGTACTTC
TRBV5-4	.	TRBJ2-5	.	CASSSRTPYQETQYF	TGTGCCAGCAGCTCGCGGACACCGTACCAAGAGACCCAGTACTTC
TRBV3-1/TRBV3-2	.	TRBJ1-2	.	CASSQDLGSYYGYTF	TGTGCCAGCAGCCAAGATCTGGGCAGCTACTATGGCTACACCTTC
TRBV5-8	.	TRBJ2-7	.	CASSLAARGEQYF	TGTGCCAGCAGCTTGGCCGCGAGAGGGGAGCAGTACTTC
TRBV7-9	.	TRBJ2-1	once	CASMAIIYNEQFF	TGTGCCTCCATGGCCATAATATACAATGAGCAGTTCTTC
TRBV9	.	TRBJ1-4	.	CASSVAGGQGSEKLFF	TGTGCCAGCAGCGTAGCGGGAGGGCAGGGGAGCGAAAAACTGTTTTTT
TRBV7-3	.	TRBJ2-3	.	CASSLGSTDTQYF	TGTGCCAGCAGCTTAGGCAGCACAGATACGCAGTATTTT
TRBV9	TRBD1	TRBJ1-1	.	CASSSRTGLAFF	TGTGCCAGCAGCTCCCGGACAGGGTTGGCTTTCTTT
TRBV5-1	.	TRBJ2-2	.	CASSSGTSNTGELFF	TGCGCCAGCAGCTCAGGGACATCGAACACCGGGGAGCTGTTTTTT
TRBV10-3	TRBD1	TRBJ1-2	.	CAISESGQGYGYTF	TGTGCCATCAGTGAGTCGGGACAGGGCTATGGCTACACCTTC
TRBV3-1/TRBV3-2	.	TRBJ2-7	.	CASSSLDRNYEQYF	TGTGCCAGCAGTTCGCTCGACAGAAACTACGAGCAGTACTTC
TRBV19	.	TRBJ1-1	.	CASRKGRTEAFF	TGTGCCAGTAGGAAGGGGCGAACTGAAGCTTTCTTT
TRBV4-1	.	TRBJ1-1	.	CASSQDTATEAFF	TGCGCCAGCAGCCAAGATACAGCCACTGAAGCTTTCTTT
TRBV4-1	.	TRBJ1-1	few	CASSPSTGGQGRNTEAFF	TGCGCCAGCAGCCCCTCGACGGGGGGGCAGGGGAGGAACACTGAAGCTTTCTTT
TRBV18	.	TRBJ2-5	.	CASSPEPRETQYF	TGTGCCAGCTCACCAGAGCCCAGGGAGACCCAGTACTTC
TRBV10-3	TRBD1	TRBJ1-2	.	CAISVQGADGYTF	TGTGCCATCAGTGTGCAGGGGGCTGATGGCTACACCTTC
TRBV18	.	TRBJ1-2	.	CASSPPRAEGGYTF	TGTGCCAGCTCACCACCTCGGGCAGAGGGAGGCTACACCTTC
TRBV3-1/TRBV3-2	.	TRBJ2-1	.	CASSLPRALYNEQFF	TGTGCCAGCAGCCTCCCGCGGGCTCTATACAATGAGCAGTTCTTC
TRBV20-1	.	TRBJ1-2	.	CSASRQGHNYGYTF	TGCAGTGCTAGTCGGCAGGGGCATAACTATGGCTACACCTTC
TRBV10-3	.	TRBJ2-7	.	CAISAGAGQYF	TGTGCCATCAGTGCAGGGGCGGGGCAGTACTTC
TRBV2	.	TRBJ1-2	many	CASFGRYGYTF	TGTGCCAGTTTTGGGAGGTATGGCTACACCTTC
TRBV18	TRBD1	TRBJ2-5	.	CASSSQTGEETQYF	TGTGCCAGCTCTTCCCAGACAGGGGAAGAGACCCAGTACTTC
TRBV12-5	TRBD1	TRBJ2-2	.	CASGRDRNTGELFF	TGTGCTAGTGGCCGGGACAGAAACACCGGGGAGCTGTTTTTT
TRBV27	.	TRBJ1-2	.	CASSLSGRVGYTF	TGTGCCAGCAGTTTATCGGGCAGGGTTGGCTACACCTTC
TRBV30	TRBD1	TRBJ1-2	.	CAWNIGGAGGSYGYTF	TGTGCCTGGAATATAGGAGGGGCAGGGGGTAGCTATGGCTACACCTTC
TRBV6-2/TRBV6-3	TRBD1	TRBJ1-2	.	CASSYATGGVYGYTF	TGTGCCAGCAGTTACGCGACAGGGGGCGTCTATGGCTACACCTTC
TRBV9	TRBD1	TRBJ2-3	.	CASSADRGWIDTQYF	TGTGCCAGCAGCGCCGACAGGGGGTGGATAGATACGCAGTATTTT
TRBV9	.	TRBJ1-1	many	CASSVEGGVVRNTEAFF	TGTGCCAGCAGCGTAGAAGGGGGGGTAGTAAGAAACACTGAAGCTTTCTTT
TRBV11-1	TRBD1	TRBJ1-1	.	CASSSDRVLTEAFF	TGTGCCAGCAGCTCGGACAGGGTTTTAACTGAAGCTTTCTTT
TRBV3-1/TRBV3-2	.	TRBJ2-2	.	CASSQGGYGELFF	TGTGCCAGCAGCCAAGGGGGCTACGGGGAGCTGTTTTTT